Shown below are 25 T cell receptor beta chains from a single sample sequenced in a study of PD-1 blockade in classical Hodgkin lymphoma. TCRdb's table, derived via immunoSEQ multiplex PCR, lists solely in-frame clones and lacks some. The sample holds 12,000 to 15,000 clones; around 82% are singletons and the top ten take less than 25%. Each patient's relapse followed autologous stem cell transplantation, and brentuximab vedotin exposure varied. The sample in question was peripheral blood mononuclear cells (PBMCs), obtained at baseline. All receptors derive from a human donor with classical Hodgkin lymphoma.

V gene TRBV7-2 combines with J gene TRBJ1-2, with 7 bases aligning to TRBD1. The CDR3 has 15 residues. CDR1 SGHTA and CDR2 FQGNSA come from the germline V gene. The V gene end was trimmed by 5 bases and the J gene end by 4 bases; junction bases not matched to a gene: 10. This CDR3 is CASSTYRDSIYGYTF. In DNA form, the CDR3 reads TGTGCCAGCAGCACTTACCGGGACAGCATCTATGGCTACACCTTC.

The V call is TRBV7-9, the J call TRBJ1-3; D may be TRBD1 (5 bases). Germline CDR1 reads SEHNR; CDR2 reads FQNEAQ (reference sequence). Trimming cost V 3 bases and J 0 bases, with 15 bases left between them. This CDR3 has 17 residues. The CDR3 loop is CASSFRGTDDSGNTIYF. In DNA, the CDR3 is TGTGCCAGCAGCTTTCGAGGGACTGATGACTCTGGAAACACCATATATTTT.

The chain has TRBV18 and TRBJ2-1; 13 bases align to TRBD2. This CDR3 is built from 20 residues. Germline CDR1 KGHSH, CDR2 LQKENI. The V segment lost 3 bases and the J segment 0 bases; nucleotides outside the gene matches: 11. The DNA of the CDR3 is TGTGCCAGCTCACCGACTAGCGGGGGGCCTGGCCCGAGCTCCTACAATGAGCAGTTCTTC. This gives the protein CASSPTSGGPGPSSYNEQFF.

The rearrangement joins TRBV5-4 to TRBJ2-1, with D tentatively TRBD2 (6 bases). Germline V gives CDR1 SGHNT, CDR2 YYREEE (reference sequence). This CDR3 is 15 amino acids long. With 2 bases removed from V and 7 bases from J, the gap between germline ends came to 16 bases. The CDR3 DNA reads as TGTGCCAGCAGCTTCGTCGGGAGTGGGTGGAATGAGCAGTTCTTC. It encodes CASSFVGSGWNEQFF.

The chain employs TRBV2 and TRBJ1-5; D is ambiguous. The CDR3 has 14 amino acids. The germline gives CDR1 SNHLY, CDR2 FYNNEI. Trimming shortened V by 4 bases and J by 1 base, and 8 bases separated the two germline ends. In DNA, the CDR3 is TGTGCCAGCAGTGGTTCTATCAGCAATCAGCCCCAGCATTTT. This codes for CASSGSISNQPQHF.

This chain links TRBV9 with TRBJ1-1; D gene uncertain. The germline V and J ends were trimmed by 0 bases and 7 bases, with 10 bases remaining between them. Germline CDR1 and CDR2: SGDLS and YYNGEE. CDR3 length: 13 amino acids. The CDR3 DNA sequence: TGTGCCAGCAGCGTAGGAGGGAGTGTTGAAGCTTTCTTT. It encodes CASSVGGSVEAFF.

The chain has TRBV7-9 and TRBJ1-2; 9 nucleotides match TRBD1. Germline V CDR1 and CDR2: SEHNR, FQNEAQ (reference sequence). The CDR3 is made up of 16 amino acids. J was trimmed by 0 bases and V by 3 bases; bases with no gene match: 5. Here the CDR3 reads CASSFGGDRANYGYTF. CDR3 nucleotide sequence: TGTGCCAGCAGCTTCGGGGGGGACAGGGCTAACTATGGCTACACCTTC.

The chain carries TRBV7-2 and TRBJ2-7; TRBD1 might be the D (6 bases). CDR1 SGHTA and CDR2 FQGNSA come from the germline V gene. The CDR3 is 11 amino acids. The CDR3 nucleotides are TGTTCAGAGGGCAGGGGATACGAGCAGTACTTC. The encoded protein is CSEGRGYEQYF.

DNA of the CDR3: TGCGCCAGCAGCCAAGAAGGCGTTTCACCCCTCCACTTT. It specifies CASSQEGVSPLHF. This rearrangement joins TRBV4-3 to TRBJ1-6; D unresolved. V was clipped by 0 bases and J by 9 bases, with 6 bases between them. Germline CDR1 LGHNA, CDR2 YSLEER. The CDR3 runs 13 residues.

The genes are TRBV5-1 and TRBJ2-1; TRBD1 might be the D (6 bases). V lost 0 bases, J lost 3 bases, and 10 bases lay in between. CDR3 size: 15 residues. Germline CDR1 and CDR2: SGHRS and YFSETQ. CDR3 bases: TGCGCCAGCAGCTTGGGGGGGCCGGGCTACAATGAGCAGTTCTTC. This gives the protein CASSLGGPGYNEQFF.

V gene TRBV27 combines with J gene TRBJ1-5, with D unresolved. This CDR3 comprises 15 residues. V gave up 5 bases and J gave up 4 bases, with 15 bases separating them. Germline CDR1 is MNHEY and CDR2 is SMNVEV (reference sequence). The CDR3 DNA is TGTGCCAGCAGTAACCGGGCCGGCCAGAATCAGCCCCAGCATTTT. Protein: CASSNRAGQNQPQHF.

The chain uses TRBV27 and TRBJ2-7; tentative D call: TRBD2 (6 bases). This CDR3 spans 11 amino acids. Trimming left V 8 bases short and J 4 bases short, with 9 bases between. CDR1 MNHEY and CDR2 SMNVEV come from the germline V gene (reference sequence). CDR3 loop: CASFGGYEQYF. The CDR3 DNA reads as TGTGCCAGCTTTGGGGGGTACGAGCAGTACTTC.

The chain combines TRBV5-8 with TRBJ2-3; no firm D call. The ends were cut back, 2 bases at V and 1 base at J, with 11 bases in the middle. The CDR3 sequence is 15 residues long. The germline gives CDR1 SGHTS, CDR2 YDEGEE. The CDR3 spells CASSFSRPRTDTQYF. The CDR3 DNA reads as TGTGCCAGCAGCTTCTCCCGACCCCGCACAGATACGCAGTATTTT.

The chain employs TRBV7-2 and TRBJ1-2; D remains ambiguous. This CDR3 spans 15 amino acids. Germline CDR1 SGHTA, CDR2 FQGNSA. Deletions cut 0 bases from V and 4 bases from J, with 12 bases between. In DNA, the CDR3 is TGTGCCAGCAGCTTAGCGGGCGGATTTCCCTATGGCTACACCTTC. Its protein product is CASSLAGGFPYGYTF.

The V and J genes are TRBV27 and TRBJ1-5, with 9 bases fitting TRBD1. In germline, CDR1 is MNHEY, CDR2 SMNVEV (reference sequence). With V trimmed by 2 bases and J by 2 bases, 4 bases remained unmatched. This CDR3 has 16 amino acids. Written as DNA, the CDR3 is TGTGCCAGCAGTTTAAATACAGGGGGCGGCAATCAGCCCCAGCATTTT. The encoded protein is CASSLNTGGGNQPQHF.

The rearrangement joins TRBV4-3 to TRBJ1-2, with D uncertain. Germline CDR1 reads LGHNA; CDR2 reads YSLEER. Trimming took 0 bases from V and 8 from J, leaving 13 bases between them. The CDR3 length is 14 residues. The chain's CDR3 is CASSQDRTVWGYTF. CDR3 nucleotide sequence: TGCGCCAGCAGCCAAGATCGTACAGTCTGGGGCTACACCTTC.

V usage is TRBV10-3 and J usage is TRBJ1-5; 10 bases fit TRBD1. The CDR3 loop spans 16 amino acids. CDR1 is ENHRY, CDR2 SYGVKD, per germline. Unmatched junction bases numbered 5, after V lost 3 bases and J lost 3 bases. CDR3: CAISDPGQGYNQPQHF. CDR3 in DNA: TGTGCCATCAGTGACCCGGGACAGGGGTACAATCAGCCCCAGCATTTT.

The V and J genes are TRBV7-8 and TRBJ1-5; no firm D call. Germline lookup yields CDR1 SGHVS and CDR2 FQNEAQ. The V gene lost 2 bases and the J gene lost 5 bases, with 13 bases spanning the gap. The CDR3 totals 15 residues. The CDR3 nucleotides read TGTGCCAGCAGCTTACTCTCGGGTTCGGATCAGCCCCAGCATTTT. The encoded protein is CASSLLSGSDQPQHF.

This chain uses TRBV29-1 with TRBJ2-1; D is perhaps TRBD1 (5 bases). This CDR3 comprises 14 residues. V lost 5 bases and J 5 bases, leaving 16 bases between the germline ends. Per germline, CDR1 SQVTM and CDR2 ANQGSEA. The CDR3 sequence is CSVWGSVTHNEQFF. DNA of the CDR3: TGCAGCGTTTGGGGCTCAGTCACCCACAATGAGCAGTTCTTC.

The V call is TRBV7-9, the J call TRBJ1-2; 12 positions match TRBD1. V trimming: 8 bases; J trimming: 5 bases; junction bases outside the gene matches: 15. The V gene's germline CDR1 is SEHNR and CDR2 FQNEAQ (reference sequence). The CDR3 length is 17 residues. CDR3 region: CASAFRDRGRLDYGYTF. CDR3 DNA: TGTGCCAGCGCGTTCCGGGACAGGGGGCGCCTGGATTATGGCTACACCTTC.

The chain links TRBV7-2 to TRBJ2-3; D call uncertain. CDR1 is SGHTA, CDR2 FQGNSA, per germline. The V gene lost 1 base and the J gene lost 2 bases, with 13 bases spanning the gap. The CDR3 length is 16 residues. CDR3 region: CASSLEAPTNTDTQYF. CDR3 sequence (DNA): TGTGCCAGCAGCTTAGAGGCACCAACGAACACAGATACGCAGTATTTT.

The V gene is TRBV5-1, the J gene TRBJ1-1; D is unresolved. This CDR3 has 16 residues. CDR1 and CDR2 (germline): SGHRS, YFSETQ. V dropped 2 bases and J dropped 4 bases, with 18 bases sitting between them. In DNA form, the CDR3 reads TGCGCCAGCAGCTTTTATTTTGCACCGACGGGCACTGAAGCTTTCTTT. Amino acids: CASSFYFAPTGTEAFF.

Written as DNA, the CDR3 is TGCAGCGTTACCCCTAGCACAGATACGCAGTATTTT. Protein product: CSVTPSTDTQYF. This rearrangement joins TRBV29-1 to TRBJ2-3, with no clear D. V shed 5 bases and J shed 0 bases, with 6 bases lying between them. This CDR3 has 12 amino acids. Germline CDR1 is SQVTM and CDR2 is ANQGSEA.

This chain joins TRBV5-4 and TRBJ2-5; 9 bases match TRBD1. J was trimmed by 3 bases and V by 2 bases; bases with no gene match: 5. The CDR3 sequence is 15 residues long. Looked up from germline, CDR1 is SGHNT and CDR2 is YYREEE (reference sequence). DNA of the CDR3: TGTGCCAGCAGCTTCCTCCGGACAGGGGAAGAGACCCAGTACTTC. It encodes CASSFLRTGEETQYF. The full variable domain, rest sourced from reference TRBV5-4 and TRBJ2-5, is ETGVTQSPTHLIKTRGQQVTLRCSSQSGHNTVSWYQQALGQGPQFIFQYYREEENGRGNFPPRFSGLQFPNYSSELNVNALELDDSALYLCASSFLRTGEETQYFGPGTRLLVL.

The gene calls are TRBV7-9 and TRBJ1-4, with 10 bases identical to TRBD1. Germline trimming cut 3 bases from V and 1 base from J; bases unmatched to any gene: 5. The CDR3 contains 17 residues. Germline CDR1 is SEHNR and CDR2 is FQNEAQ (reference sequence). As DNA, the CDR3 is TGTGCCAGCAGCTTCCTCGGACAGGGGGGAACTAATGAAAAACTGTTTTTT. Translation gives CASSFLGQGGTNEKLFF.